This TCR beta chain was identified in a study of blood T cell repertoires in COVID-19. Participants had their cohort set by participant-reported clinical history. The method was immunoSEQ multiplex PCR; TCRdb's version includes in-frame clones alone and lacks a portion of them. The data hold a few hundred thousand clones, with approximately 88% observed a single time. The V segment lost 0 bases and the J segment 11 bases; nucleotides outside the gene matches: 9. The CDR3 consists of 14 residues. Germline CDR1 reads LGHDT; CDR2 reads YNNKEL (reference sequence). This TCR was recovered from a woman aged 40 to 55 who had recovered from COVID-19. The chain carries TRBV3-1 (or the pseudogene TRBV3-2) and TRBJ1-2; 7 positions match TRBD1. The sample was PBMCs or T cells enriched from blood (not recorded which). This CDR3 is CASSQEQGSDRYTF. The DNA for the CDR3 is TGTGCCAGCAGCCAAGAACAGGGGTCGGATCGGTACACCTTC.